This entry lists 4 T cell receptor beta chains sequenced from one sample in a study of shared clonotypes between healthy human individuals. Selected positively for CCR7 and CD45RO-negative, naive CD8 cells excluded terminally differentiated effector memory CD45RA+ cells. The method was immunoSEQ multiplex PCR; TCRdb's version includes in-frame clones alone and lacks a portion of them. The sample holds about 2.1 million clones, 80% to 95% seen once. The sample taken for sequencing was naive CD8+ T cells from PBMCs. The receptors here all came from a man in his late teens or twenties in good health. Some clones in this sample may be carry-over from other donors' samples.

V is TRBV6-6 and J is TRBJ2-3; tentative D call: TRBD2 (6 bases). Germline V gene data show CDR1 as MNHNY and CDR2 as SVGAGI (reference sequence). CDR3 length equals 13 residues. The V gene lost 7 bases and the J gene lost 6 bases, with 14 bases spanning the gap. In nucleotides, the CDR3 is TGTGCCAGCACCCGACTAGGAGTTGATACGCAGTATTTT. Translating gives CASTRLGVDTQYF.

The chain joins TRBV15 to TRBJ2-2; no clear D. There are 15 residues in the CDR3. Trimming left V 1 base short and J 2 bases short, with 8 bases between. Germline CDR1 and CDR2: LNHNV and YYDKDF (reference sequence). CDR3 sequence reads: CATSRGARNTGELFF. The CDR3 bases are TGTGCCACCAGCAGAGGGGCCCGTAACACCGGGGAGCTGTTTTTT.

Points on this clone: This sample includes further DNA sequences coding for the same CDR3. The rearrangement links TRBV6-5 to TRBJ1-2; D is uncertain. The CDR3 extends over 13 amino acids. The V gene's germline CDR1 is MNHEY and CDR2 SVGAGI. Trimming removed 0 bases from V and 4 bases from J, with 6 bases in between. The CDR3 DNA is TGTGCCAGCAGTTACTCGGAGAGCTATGGCTACACCTTC. It codes for CASSYSESYGYTF.

The count of this clone is one. The chain uses TRBV11-2 and TRBJ2-7; a weak D match, TRBD2 (6 bases). Looked up from germline, CDR1 is SGHAT and CDR2 is FQNNGV. The CDR3 totals 12 residues. The ends were cut back, 3 bases at V and 6 bases at J, with 9 bases in the middle. The CDR3, as DNA: TGTGCCAGCAGCTTCGGAGGGGTCGAGCAGTACTTC. Translation gives CASSFGGVEQYF.